One and the same sample provided the 12 T cell receptor beta chains below, sequenced in a study of T cell responses to AZD1222 COVID-19 vaccine. The data were produced by immunoSEQ multiplex PCR, yet TCRdb's version contains in-frame clones alone and is incomplete. The sample carries about 84,000 clones, 87% recorded once. The starting material was peripheral blood, obtained on day 0 of AZD1222 vaccination. These receptors were obtained from an adult in good health.

Of note for this clone: One end of the junction varies from germline; a read error may be responsible. DNA of the CDR3: TGTGCAAGTACGTTCCATCAAGGCTCTGGCTACACCTTC. As protein: CASTFHQGSGYTF. This sequence joins TRBV19 and TRBJ1-2, with D unclear. The CDR3 has 13 amino acids. Per germline, CDR1 LNHDA and CDR2 SQIVND (reference sequence).

The chain carries TRBV24-1 and TRBJ2-3, with D possibly being TRBD1 (7 bases). This CDR3 has 13 residues. V lost 9 bases and J 0 bases, leaving 9 bases between the germline ends. CDR1 is KGHDR and CDR2 is SFDVKD in the germline V gene. The CDR3 region has the DNA TGTGCCACCTCAGGGGGGAGCACAGATACGCAGTATTTT. It translates to CATSGGSTDTQYF.

This chain joins TRBV5-1 and TRBJ2-2; TRBD2 matches 10 bases. CDR1 is SGHRS and CDR2 is YFSETQ in the germline V gene. J gave up 1 base and V 0 bases, and 9 bases lay outside the gene matches. The CDR3 length is 19 residues. The CDR3 sequence is CASSLDSDWTSGNTGELFF. DNA for the CDR3: TGCGCCAGCAGCTTGGATTCGGATTGGACTAGCGGGAACACCGGGGAGCTGTTTTTT.

The V call is TRBV27, the J call TRBJ2-1; 12 bases align to TRBD2. V shed 3 bases, J shed 7 bases, and the junction held 7 bases outside the gene matches. The CDR3 runs 16 residues. Germline CDR1 and CDR2: MNHEY and SMNVEV (reference sequence). CDR3: CASSFPRGLAGNEQFF. The CDR3 nucleotides read TGTGCCAGCAGTTTCCCCCGAGGACTAGCGGGAAATGAGCAGTTCTTC.

This clone appeared a few times. V is TRBV19 and J is TRBJ1-2; 7 bases match TRBD1. The CDR3 length is 16 residues. Trimming at V came to 6 bases and at J to 7 bases, leaving 17 bases not matched to a gene. CDR1 is LNHDA and CDR2 is SQIVND in the germline V gene (reference sequence). The CDR3 loop reads CASRGPGQVGVGGYTF. Here the CDR3 DNA reads TGTGCCAGTAGGGGGCCCGGACAGGTCGGGGTCGGTGGCTACACCTTC.

V and J are TRBV3-1 (or the pseudogene TRBV3-2) and TRBJ2-3, with D maybe TRBD2 (5 bases). The V and J ends lost 5 bases and 0 bases respectively, with 9 bases between them. Germline V gene data show CDR1 as LGHDT and CDR2 as YNNKEL (reference sequence). The CDR3 contains 14 residues. The CDR3, as DNA: TGTGCCAGCAGCTCCCGGACTAGCACAGATACGCAGTATTTT. Protein: CASSSRTSTDTQYF.

The chain uses TRBV19 and TRBJ1-2; the match to TRBD1 covers 10 bases. The germline gives CDR1 LNHDA, CDR2 SQIVND (reference sequence). V trimming: 5 bases; J trimming: 7 bases; junction bases outside the gene matches: 4. This CDR3 has 13 amino acids. The CDR3 nucleotides are TGTGCCAGTAGTCCTCGGGACAGGGGTGGCTACACCTTC. Protein sequence: CASSPRDRGGYTF.

The V call is TRBV29-1, the J call TRBJ1-1, with D tentatively TRBD1 (5 bases). Germline CDR1 and CDR2: SQVTM and ANQGSEA. The V end lost 2 bases, the J end lost 1 base, and 8 bases lay between the germline ends. The CDR3 is 13 amino acids. The CDR3 protein is CSVEHGGNTEAFF. In DNA form, the CDR3 reads TGCAGCGTTGAACATGGGGGGAACACTGAAGCTTTCTTT.

Here the CDR3 DNA reads TGTGCCAGCAGTAAGGACAGGGGCCACGAGCAGTACTTC. Protein product: CASSKDRGHEQYF. The chain joins TRBV6-5 to TRBJ2-7; TRBD1 agrees at 9 bases. Germline V gene sequence: CDR1 MNHEY, CDR2 SVGAGI. The CDR3 is made up of 13 amino acids. Germline trimming cut 5 bases from V and 5 bases from J; bases unmatched to any gene: 4.

V and J are TRBV7-3 and TRBJ2-1; D is possibly TRBD2 (5 bases). The CDR3 has 12 residues. Trimming pared 5 bases from V and 8 bases from J, leaving 10 bases between. Germline loops: CDR1 SGHTA, CDR2 FQGTGA. CDR3 sequence: CASSETRDEQFF. The CDR3 DNA sequence: TGTGCCAGCAGCGAAACTAGGGATGAGCAGTTCTTC.

The rearrangement links TRBV5-1 to TRBJ1-1; weak D call: TRBD1 (5 bases). The CDR3 is made up of 15 amino acids. Trimming took off 6 bases at V and 1 base at J, with 16 bases between the two ends. CDR1 is SGHRS, CDR2 YFSETQ, per germline. The CDR3 DNA reads as TGCGCCAGCACTGGGACGGGGGATCCGAACACTGAAGCTTTCTTT. Translating it yields CASTGTGDPNTEAFF.

This chain uses TRBV5-1 with TRBJ1-1; a possible D gene is TRBD1 (6 bases). The V gene lost 0 bases and the J gene lost 7 bases, with 13 bases spanning the gap. The CDR3 is 14 amino acids. Germline CDR1 reads SGHRS; CDR2 reads YFSETQ. As DNA, the CDR3 is TGCGCCAGCAGCTTGGCCGGGGGGCAGGGTGAAGCTTTCTTT. Translating gives CASSLAGGQGEAFF.